Listed here are 21 T cell receptor beta chains from one sample, sequenced in a study of cytomegalovirus exposure and HLA in healthy donors. PCR employed 60 Vbeta and 13 Jbeta primers. Clones were sequenced by immunoSEQ multiplex PCR, and TCRdb holds only the in-frame ones, with some missing. This sample carries around 120,000 clones, roughly four fifths of them seen once, and the ten largest clones take roughly 12%. Sequencing was carried out using PBMCs. The receptors here all came from a male donor in good health and CMV-seropositive.

The gene calls are TRBV5-5 and TRBJ2-5; TRBD2 aligns across 7 bases. V shed 0 bases, J shed 2 bases, and the junction held 4 bases outside the gene matches. This CDR3 region has 15 residues. Germline CDR1 reads SGHKS; CDR2 reads YYEKEE (reference sequence). CDR3 nucleotides: TGTGCCAGCAGCTTGGACTGGGGACTACAAGAGACCCAGTACTTC. Translated: CASSLDWGLQETQYF.

The rearrangement uses TRBV9 and TRBJ2-2, with TRBD2 as a possible D gene (5 bases). Between the trimmed V and J ends, which lost 0 bases and 5 bases, there was a span of 8 bases. The CDR3 length is 14 residues. Per the germline V gene, CDR1 is SGDLS and CDR2 is YYNGEE. The CDR3 DNA follows: TGTGCCAGCAGCGTAGAAACTAGTACCGGGGAGCTGTTTTTT. Its translation is CASSVETSTGELFF.

The J gene is TRBJ1-1, the V gene TRBV5-4; D perhaps matches TRBD1 (6 bases). Per germline, CDR1 SGHNT and CDR2 YYREEE (reference sequence). This CDR3 is built from 15 residues. V was cut by 0 bases and J by 6 bases, with 15 bases left in between. The CDR3 reads CASSLAGELGAEAFF. The CDR3 DNA sequence: TGTGCCAGCAGCTTGGCAGGGGAGCTTGGTGCTGAAGCTTTCTTT.

V gene TRBV27 combines with J gene TRBJ2-1; TRBD2 agrees at 7 bases. CDR1 is MNHEY and CDR2 is SMNVEV in the germline V gene (reference sequence). V was pared by 6 bases and J by 8 bases, with 10 bases of the junction left unmatched. The length of the CDR3 is 14 residues. CDR3 sequence: CASSPEGLVHEQFF. The CDR3 DNA follows: TGTGCCAGCAGCCCCGAAGGACTAGTCCATGAGCAGTTCTTC.

This clone appeared a few times. V usage is TRBV5-5 and J usage is TRBJ2-7; D gene unclear. The CDR3 has 13 residues. CDR1 and CDR2 (germline): SGHKS, YYEKEE (reference sequence). Trimming left V 1 base short and J 2 bases short, with 7 bases between. The CDR3 sequence is CASSLHLTYEQYF. The CDR3 DNA reads TGTGCCAGCAGCTTGCACTTGACCTACGAGCAGTACTTC.

The chain joins TRBV5-1 to TRBJ2-5, with a tentative D call TRBD1 (5 bases). The J call may be in error: the DNA end matches TRBJ2-7 better. Per germline, CDR1 SGHRS and CDR2 YFSETQ. This CDR3 contains 14 residues. The CDR3 region is CASSPQGPLLEQYF. The CDR3 bases are TGCGCCAGCAGTCCGCAGGGTCCGCTCCTCGAGCAGTACTTC.

The rearrangement uses TRBV10-3 and TRBJ2-7; 9 positions match TRBD1. This CDR3 comprises 15 residues. J gave up 2 bases and V 2 bases, and 4 bases lay outside the gene matches. Germline V CDR1 and CDR2: ENHRY, SYGVKD. The CDR3 protein is CAISEPGQGTYEQYF. For the CDR3, the DNA is TGTGCCATCAGTGAGCCGGGACAGGGTACCTACGAGCAGTACTTC.

This clone was picked up a small number of times. The chain carries TRBV30 and TRBJ2-5; D gene uncertain. The CDR3 is made up of 15 amino acids. Trimming left V 0 bases short and J 2 bases short, with 13 bases between. Per germline, CDR1 GTSNPN and CDR2 SVGIG (reference sequence). CDR3 sequence reads: CAWSVRGSRQETQYF. In DNA form, the CDR3 reads TGTGCCTGGAGTGTACGAGGAAGCCGACAAGAGACCCAGTACTTC. Filled out from reference TRBV30 and TRBJ2-5, the complete variable domain reads SQTIHQWPATLVQPVGSPLSLECTVEGTSNPNLYWYRQAAGRGLQLLFYSVGIGQISSEVPQNLSASRPQDRQFILSSKKLLLSDSGFYLCAWSVRGSRQETQYFGPGTRLLVL.

This clone was observed a few times. The chain employs TRBV6-5 and TRBJ1-3; no clear D. The V end was cut by 2 bases, the J end by 2 bases, with 7 bases between. CDR3 length equals 14 residues. Germline V lookup: CDR1 MNHEY, CDR2 SVGAGI. Here the CDR3 DNA reads TGTGCCAGCAGTTACAGGGAGACTGGAAACACCATATATTTT. It is translated as CASSYRETGNTIYF.

The chain employs TRBV4-2 and TRBJ2-3; no firm D call. Between the trimmed V and J ends, which lost 1 base and 3 bases, there was a span of 8 bases. Germline CDR1 is LGHNA and CDR2 is YNFKEQ. This CDR3 is 14 amino acids long. CDR3 amino acids: CASSQGQATDTQYF. CDR3 nucleotides: TGTGCCAGCAGCCAAGGGCAGGCTACAGATACGCAGTATTTT.

This clone appeared a few times. The chain uses TRBV2 and TRBJ2-7; 10 nucleotides match TRBD2. The CDR3 has 16 amino acids. CDR1 and CDR2 (germline): SNHLY, FYNNEI. The V segment lost 3 bases and the J segment 2 bases; nucleotides outside the gene matches: 7. CDR3 region: CASSDSYLAGAYEQYF. The CDR3 DNA reads as TGTGCCAGCAGTGATAGTTACCTAGCGGGAGCCTACGAGCAGTACTTC. The full variable domain, completed using reference TRBV2 and TRBJ2-7, is EPEVTQTPSHQVTQMGQEVILRCVPISNHLYFYWYRQILGQKVEFLVSFYNNEISEKSEIFDDQFSVERPDGSNFTLKIRSTKLEDSAMYFCASSDSYLAGAYEQYFGPGTRLTVT.

The rearrangement uses TRBV6-4 and TRBJ2-1; TRBD2 matches 12 bases. Germline loops: CDR1 MRHNA, CDR2 SNTAGT. The CDR3 contains 15 residues. The V gene end was trimmed by 2 bases and the J gene end by 9 bases; junction bases not matched to a gene: 5. The CDR3 DNA follows: TGTGCCAGCAGTGACGGACTAGCGGGGCTAGGTGAGCAGTTCTTC. It encodes CASSDGLAGLGEQFF.

The gene calls are TRBV15 and TRBJ2-5; TRBD1 agrees at 7 bases. The germline CDR1 and CDR2 sequences are LNHNV and YYDKDF (reference sequence). Losses at the gene ends were 0 bases for V and 5 bases for J; bases not matched to a gene: 9. The CDR3 is 16 amino acids. The CDR3 here is CATSREPTGSWETQYF. CDR3 DNA sequence: TGTGCCACCAGCAGAGAACCGACAGGGTCATGGGAGACCCAGTACTTC.

J is TRBJ2-3 and V is TRBV4-3; 10 nucleotides align to TRBD1. The CDR3 length is 18 residues. Trimming removed 0 bases from V and 3 bases from J; junction bases left unmatched: 9. Germline CDR1 and CDR2: LGHNA and YSLEER. The CDR3 region has the DNA TGCGCCAGCAGCCAAGAGGCGGCCCCGGGACAGGGGACAGATACGCAGTATTTT. Protein: CASSQEAAPGQGTDTQYF.

The chain joins TRBV10-3 to TRBJ2-1; 7 nucleotides agree with TRBD2. V lost 7 bases to trimming and J lost 5 bases; unmatched junction nucleotides: 17. The CDR3 is made up of 17 amino acids. Germline CDR1 reads ENHRY; CDR2 reads SYGVKD. The CDR3 nucleotides read TGTGCCATCAAGGAGCGGGAAGGCCACCTGGGAAACAATGAGCAGTTCTTC. The encoded protein is CAIKEREGHLGNNEQFF.

In this sample, this clone turned up once. The genes are TRBV7-2 and TRBJ2-1; 8 nucleotides align to TRBD2. Germline-derived CDR1 and CDR2 are SGHTA and FQGNSA. The CDR3 runs to 16 residues. With V trimmed by 1 base and J by 5 bases, 7 bases remained unmatched. The CDR3 spells CASSLEVGRAHNEQFF. In DNA, the CDR3 is TGTGCCAGCAGCTTAGAAGTCGGGAGGGCGCACAATGAGCAGTTCTTC.

This chain uses TRBV28 with TRBJ2-7, with 8 bases identical to TRBD1. V was pared by 6 bases and J by 5 bases, with 9 bases of the junction left unmatched. The CDR3 contains 14 residues. Germline values: CDR1 MDHEN, CDR2 SYDVKM. CDR3 sequence: CASRRHDRGNEQYF. For the CDR3, the DNA is TGTGCCAGCAGGCGACACGACAGGGGCAACGAGCAGTACTTC.

CDR3 sequence: CATWGGMNEQFF. As DNA, the CDR3 is TGTGCCACCTGGGGGGGGATGAATGAGCAGTTCTTC. This chain connects TRBV28 to TRBJ2-1; 7 positions agree with TRBD2. The CDR3 extends over 12 amino acids. Looked up from germline, CDR1 is MDHEN and CDR2 is SYDVKM. Trimming took 10 bases from V and 7 from J; bases not matched to a gene: 7. Based on the CDR3 plus reference TRBV28 and TRBJ2-1, the full variable domain is DVKVTQSSRYLVKRTGEKVFLECVQDMDHENMFWYRQDPGLGLRLIYFSYDVKMKEKGDIPEGYSVSREKKERFSLILESASTNQTSMYLCATWGGMNEQFFGPGTRLTVL.

The V call is TRBV4-3, the J call TRBJ2-2; TRBD2 aligns across 8 bases. The germline V gene encodes CDR1 LGHNA and CDR2 YSLEER. With 6 bases clipped from V and 3 bases from J, the junction kept 9 bases outside the gene matches. CDR3 length equals 16 residues. CDR3 residues: CASRRAREGYTGELFF. For the CDR3, the DNA is TGCGCCAGCAGGCGTGCACGGGAGGGCTACACCGGGGAGCTGTTTTTT.

This chain uses TRBV21-1 with TRBJ2-6; TRBD2, the D gene given by the table, was not confirmed from the DNA. TRBV21-1 is described as a pseudogene. The CDR3 consists of 17 residues. CDR3 amino acids: CASSTRVLSSGANVLTF. The CDR3, as DNA: TGTGCCAGCAGCACCCGGGTCCTTTCCTCTGGGGCCAACGTCCTGACTTTC.

J is TRBJ2-6 and V is TRBV27; D gene unclear. Trimming shortened V by 6 bases and J by 1 base, and 10 bases separated the two germline ends. This CDR3 spans 15 amino acids. Germline CDR1 MNHEY, CDR2 SMNVEV (reference sequence). The chain's CDR3 is CASRSVASGANVLTF. The CDR3, as DNA: TGTGCCAGCAGGAGCGTGGCTTCTGGGGCCAACGTCCTGACTTTC.